Included here is one TCR beta chain sequence, with context. Its specificity is unknown. The protocol was immunoSEQ multiplex PCR, while the TCRdb copy is restricted to in-frame clones and leaves out a portion. The sample holds 50,000 to 70,000 clones, 93% seen once. Germline CDR1 and CDR2: SGHAT and FQNNGV. The CDR3 consists of 14 residues. The V segment lost 2 bases and the J segment 3 bases; nucleotides outside the gene matches: 4. This record comes from a study of OX40 agonist ivuxolimab in advanced cancers. Study-level information: Intravenous ivuxolimab was administered to patients every 2 weeks at 0.01 to 10 mg/kg. Partial responses were achieved by three patients, of whom one had hepatocellular carcinoma and two had cutaneous melanoma. Study observations and caveats: CD4+ and CD8+ T cells in blood underwent clonal expansion by week 6 at 0.1 to 3.0 mg/kg. Fewer expanded clones were found on average in CD4+ than in CD8+ T cells.

Sequencing used CD4+ or CD8+ T cells sorted from blood, obtained in a trial of the OX40 agonist ivuxolimab. The clonotype comes from an adult with an advanced solid tumor such as melanoma, head and neck, liver or kidney cancer. J is TRBJ2-7 and V is TRBV11-2, with 7 bases lining up with TRBD2. The CDR3 nucleotides are TGTGCCAGCAGCTTAACTAGCGCCTACTACGAGCAGTACTTC. Translated: CASSLTSAYYEQYF.